Below are 21 T cell receptor beta chains sequenced from a single sample in a study of breast tumors, draining lymph nodes, adjacent tissues. TCRdb re-called the multiplex PCR reads through MiXCR, storing one row per CDR3 protein. The table records about 22,000 distinct CDR3 sequences, about two thirds of them present only once. Sequencing was carried out using tumor-adjacent breast tissue. The receptors were gathered from a female donor with breast cancer. Some clones in this sample may be carry-over from other donors' samples.

The CDR3 is CASSFQREGAKEQYF. CDR3 in DNA: TGTGCCAGCAGCTTCCAACGAGAGGGGGCGAAGGAGCAGTACTTC. The chain has TRBV5-4 and TRBJ2-7, with 7 bases lining up with TRBD1. V shed 2 bases and J 7 bases; nucleotides not matched to a gene: 12. CDR3 length equals 15 residues. Germline V gives CDR1 SGHNT, CDR2 YYREEE (reference sequence).

This clonotype qualifies as medium-sized. This chain joins TRBV7-9 and TRBJ2-7; a weak D match, TRBD1 (6 bases). Germline-derived CDR1 and CDR2 are SEHNR and FQNEAQ (reference sequence). Trimming took 5 bases from V and 3 from J, leaving 14 bases between them. The CDR3 contains 14 residues. CDR3: CASSAGTIYYEQYF. CDR3 in DNA: TGTGCCAGCAGCGCCGGGACAATATACTACGAGCAGTACTTC.

This chain connects TRBV20-1 to TRBJ1-2, with D hard to call. CDR1 DFQATT and CDR2 SNEGSKA come from the germline V gene (reference sequence). The V and J ends lost 0 bases and 2 bases respectively, with 10 bases between them. CDR3 length equals 14 residues. The CDR3 spells CSARDRYGNYGYTF. For the CDR3, the DNA is TGCAGTGCTAGAGATCGGTACGGGAACTATGGCTACACCTTC.

With respect to this clonotype: Relative to the germline gene, one junction end is altered; a read error may explain this. The chain joins TRBV5-1 to TRBJ1-2; D is possibly TRBD1 (5 bases). CDR3 size: 15 residues. Looked up from germline, CDR1 is SGHRS and CDR2 is YFSETQ. This CDR3 reads CASSFVSGTNYGYTF. CDR3 coding DNA: TGCGCCAGCAGCTTTGTTTCGGGGACGAACTACGGCTACACCTTC.

The chain recombines TRBV7-9 with TRBJ2-2; TRBD2 matches at 12 bases. Germline trimming cut 4 bases from V and 6 bases from J; bases unmatched to any gene: 3. CDR3 length: 15 amino acids. Germline V gene sequence: CDR1 SEHNR, CDR2 FQNEAQ (reference sequence). CDR3 in amino acids: CASSSLAGGPGELFF. For the CDR3, the DNA is TGTGCCAGCAGCTCTCTAGCGGGAGGGCCCGGGGAGCTGTTTTTT. The whole variable domain, remainder taken from reference TRBV7-9 and TRBJ2-2, is DTGVSQNPRHKITKRGQNVTFRCDPISEHNRLYWYRQTLGQGPEFLTYFQNEAQLEKSRLLSDRFSAERPKGSFSTLEIQRTEQGDSAMYLCASSSLAGGPGELFFGEGSRLTVL.

V gene TRBV20-1 combines with J gene TRBJ2-1, with D perhaps matching TRBD2 (6 bases). CDR3 length: 14 amino acids. Germline V gives CDR1 DFQATT, CDR2 SNEGSKA (reference sequence). CDR3 protein: CSGREIGRYNEQFF. For the CDR3, the DNA is TGCAGCGGGAGAGAGATCGGTCGCTACAATGAGCAGTTCTTC.

In this sample, this clonotype turned up many times. The rearrangement joins TRBV11-2 to TRBJ2-3; D uncertain. The CDR3 loop spans 14 amino acids. In germline, CDR1 is SGHAT, CDR2 FQNNGV. V gave up 7 bases and J gave up 4 bases, with 15 bases separating them. The CDR3 region is CASTLIEGADTQYF. CDR3 nucleotide sequence: TGTGCCAGCACCCTCATAGAAGGTGCAGATACGCAGTATTTT.

This chain uses TRBV2 with TRBJ2-7; 9 bases agree with TRBD2. The CDR3 covers 14 residues. V gave up 0 bases and J gave up 6 bases; unmatched junction bases: 3. Per the germline V gene, CDR1 is SNHLY and CDR2 is FYNNEI. The CDR3 nucleotides read TGTGCCAGCAGTGAAGCCGGGACTAGCCGCGAGCAGTACTTC. Protein sequence: CASSEAGTSREQYF. Supplemented by reference TRBV2 and TRBJ2-7, the full variable domain reads EPEVTQTPSHQVTQMGQEVILRCVPISNHLYFYWYRQILGQKVEFLVSFYNNEISEKSEIFDDQFSVERPDGSNFTLKIRSTKLEDSAMYFCASSEAGTSREQYFGPGTRLTVT.

The chain recombines TRBV3-1 with TRBJ2-3; maybe TRBD2 (5 bases). CDR1 is LGHDT, CDR2 YNNKEL, per germline (reference sequence). Between the trimmed V and J ends, which lost 1 base and 2 bases, there was a span of 7 bases. This CDR3 has 14 residues. CDR3 amino acids: CASSQALATDTQYF. DNA for the CDR3: TGTGCCAGCAGCCAAGCCCTAGCCACAGATACGCAGTATTTT.

The rearrangement links TRBV5-1 to TRBJ1-5, with no clear D. This CDR3 is built from 15 residues. The germline gives CDR1 SGHRS, CDR2 YFSETQ. Trimming removed 6 bases at V and 3 bases at J, with 16 bases between. CDR3 bases: TGCGCCAGCAAGAAACTACCGGGCCACAATCAGCCCCAGCATTTT. It specifies CASKKLPGHNQPQHF.

The chain uses TRBV4-3 and TRBJ2-7; D possibly corresponds to TRBD1 (7 bases). The CDR3 is made up of 15 amino acids. Trimming removed 1 base at V and 2 bases at J, with 12 bases between. Germline CDR1 LGHNA, CDR2 YSLEER. This chain's CDR3 is CASSQGGRGAYEQYF. The CDR3 bases are TGCGCCAGCAGCCAAGGGGGCAGGGGGGCCTACGAGCAGTACTTC.

A word on this clonotype: The DNA is left out, because the CDR3 cannot be placed on it with certainty; the CDR3 is given as TCRdb lists it. The CDR3: CASSLDSGYEQYFGELFF. J is TRBJ2-2 and V is TRBV11-2. With termini counted, the CDR3 has 18 amino acids. Looked up from germline, CDR1 is SGHAT and CDR2 is FQNNGV.

This clonotype showed up many times. The gene calls are TRBV10-1 and TRBJ2-5, with D possibly TRBD2 on 5 matching bases. CDR3 length: 13 residues. V dropped 3 bases and J dropped 4 bases, with 9 bases sitting between them. Germline V lookup: CDR1 WNHNN, CDR2 SYGVQD (reference sequence). CDR3: CASSDTGGETQYF. CDR3 DNA: TGCGCCAGCAGTGATACCGGAGGAGAGACCCAGTACTTC.

In its sample, this clonotype was seen a few times. The rearrangement uses TRBV11-2 and TRBJ1-2; D is possibly TRBD1 (5 bases). The CDR3 sequence is 17 residues long. Deletions cut 1 base from V and 3 bases from J, with 18 bases between. The germline V gene encodes CDR1 SGHAT and CDR2 FQNNGV. CDR3 loop: CASSLVRPGARDYGYTF. CDR3 sequence (DNA): TGTGCCAGCAGCTTAGTTCGGCCCGGGGCGAGGGACTATGGCTACACCTTC. Variable domain in full (rest from reference TRBV11-2 and TRBJ1-2): EAGVAQSPRYKIIEKRQSVAFWCNPISGHATLYWYQQILGQGPKLLIQFQNNGVVDDSQLPKDRFSAERLKGVDSTLKIQPAKLEDSAVYLCASSLVRPGARDYGYTFGSGTRLTVV.

This clonotype came up many times. This may arise from a read error, as a much more abundant clone is one base away. J is TRBJ2-7 and V is TRBV5-8; 7 bases map to TRBD1. The germline V gene encodes CDR1 SGHTS and CDR2 YDEGEE. V lost 2 bases to trimming and J lost 5 bases; unmatched junction nucleotides: 4. The CDR3 runs to 13 residues. As DNA, the CDR3 is TGTGCCAGCAGCTTCGACAGGGCCAACGAGCAGTACTTC. The encoded protein is CASSFDRANEQYF.

V gene TRBV7-3 combines with J gene TRBJ2-1, with D possibly TRBD2 on 5 matching bases. Germline values: CDR1 SGHTA, CDR2 FQGTGA. The CDR3 consists of 14 residues. Trimming stripped 6 bases from V and 8 bases from J, with 17 bases between. Here the CDR3 reads CASRALSSSHEQFF. The CDR3 nucleotides are TGTGCCAGCAGAGCCCTCTCTAGCTCCCATGAGCAGTTCTTC.

This clonotype appeared a single time. V and J are TRBV7-9 and TRBJ2-7; 8 positions match TRBD1. The CDR3 is 19 residues long. Germline-derived CDR1 and CDR2 are SEHNR and FQNEAQ (reference sequence). V lost 2 bases to trimming and J lost 3 bases; unmatched junction nucleotides: 18. The CDR3 protein is CASSLYQSRTRTGIYEQYF. The CDR3 nucleotides are TGTGCCAGCAGCTTATACCAGTCCCGTACCAGGACAGGGATCTACGAGCAGTACTTC.

This clonotype showed up many times. A single base separates this from a much larger clone, so it may be a read error. The chain is built from TRBV6-1 and TRBJ1-5; 9 bases line up with TRBD1. The CDR3 totals 18 residues. Germline loops: CDR1 MNHNS, CDR2 SASEGT. V shed 5 bases, J shed 2 bases, and the junction held 13 bases outside the gene matches. DNA for the CDR3: TGTGCCAGCAGTCAATTGGGGGACAGGGCAGGTGGCAATCAGCCCCAGCATTTT. Translating it yields CASSQLGDRAGGNQPQHF.

By sample share, this clonotype is medium-sized. The rearrangement joins TRBV20-1 to TRBJ2-1, with D unclear. Between the trimmed V and J ends, which lost 3 bases and 8 bases, there was a span of 17 bases. CDR3 size: 14 residues. Germline lookup yields CDR1 DFQATT and CDR2 SNEGSKA (reference sequence). The CDR3 sequence is CSARAPYPADEQFF. DNA for the CDR3: TGCAGTGCTAGGGCTCCGTATCCCGCGGATGAGCAGTTCTTC.

The chain's CDR3 is CASSGTGVAQYF. The CDR3 nucleotides read TGTGCCAGCAGCGGGACGGGGGTTGCGCAGTATTTT. V gene TRBV9 combines with J gene TRBJ2-3; perhaps TRBD2 as D (6 bases). This CDR3 has 12 amino acids. Trimming took 3 bases from V and 10 from J, leaving 12 bases between them. Germline-derived CDR1 and CDR2 are SGDLS and YYNGEE.

The V and J genes are TRBV4-1 and TRBJ1-3, with 10 bases identical to TRBD1. The CDR3 runs 18 residues. V shed 4 bases, J shed 7 bases, and the junction held 16 bases outside the gene matches. CDR1 MGHRA and CDR2 YSYEKL come from the germline V gene. The CDR3 coding sequence is TGCGCCAGCAGCCCCGGGACAGGGGATGAGAAGCCATTTAACACCATATATTTT. This gives the protein CASSPGTGDEKPFNTIYF.